Below are 18 T cell receptor beta chains sequenced from a single sample in a study of blood T cell repertoires in COVID-19. The method was immunoSEQ multiplex PCR; TCRdb's version includes in-frame clones alone and lacks a portion of them. There are 95,000 to 150,000 clones in the sample; 84% occur only once, and approximately 3.6% lies in the top ten. The sample consisted of PBMCs or T cells enriched from blood (not recorded which). The source is a woman in her twenties or thirties who had recovered from COVID-19.

The J gene is TRBJ2-7, the V gene TRBV6-5; 7 nucleotides align to TRBD2. V lost 6 bases and J lost 5; bases outside the gene matches: 10. Germline V gene data show CDR1 as MNHEY and CDR2 as SVGAGI. The CDR3 covers 14 residues. CDR3: CASRSLGGSHEQYF. The CDR3 DNA is TGTGCCAGCAGGAGCCTCGGCGGGAGCCACGAGCAGTACTTC.

The rearrangement uses TRBV5-1 and TRBJ1-2; possibly TRBD1 for D (6 bases). CDR1 and CDR2 from the germline V gene are SGHRS and YFSETQ. Trimming removed 0 bases from V and 0 bases from J, with 15 bases in between. The CDR3 is made up of 17 amino acids. The CDR3 DNA reads TGCGCCAGCAGCTTGGACAGGGTACTGCTAGCTAACTATGGCTACACCTTC. Protein: CASSLDRVLLANYGYTF.

This clone has a single count. V is TRBV27 and J is TRBJ2-1; tentative D call: TRBD2 (6 bases). The V gene lost 6 bases and the J gene lost 9 bases, with 15 bases spanning the gap. The CDR3 covers 13 residues. The germline V gene has CDR1 MNHEY and CDR2 SMNVEV (reference sequence). CDR3: CASSLGTSIEQFF. In DNA, the CDR3 is TGTGCCAGCAGCCTAGGAACTAGCATTGAGCAGTTCTTC.

This chain connects TRBV19 to TRBJ2-3, with 9 positions matching TRBD1. J lost 1 base, V lost 6 bases, and 5 bases had no gene match. The CDR3 spans 15 residues. Germline CDR1 and CDR2: LNHDA and SQIVND (reference sequence). The CDR3 is CASSHRGRGTDTQYF. For the CDR3, the DNA is TGTGCCAGTAGCCACAGGGGGCGCGGCACAGATACGCAGTATTTT.

This chain joins TRBV5-1 and TRBJ1-5; 8 positions match TRBD1. Per the germline V gene, CDR1 is SGHRS and CDR2 is YFSETQ. The junction had 3 bases not matched to a gene; V was cut back by 4 bases and J by 0 bases. The CDR3 has 15 residues. The CDR3 DNA reads as TGCGCCAGCAGCGTGACAGGGGATAGCAATCAGCCCCAGCATTTT. This translates into CASSVTGDSNQPQHF.

The gene calls are TRBV3-1 (or the pseudogene TRBV3-2) and TRBJ1-1; no firm D call. V lost 1 base, J lost 1 base, and 10 bases lay in between. The CDR3 sequence is 15 residues long. Germline CDR1 and CDR2: LGHDT and YNNKEL (reference sequence). In DNA form, the CDR3 reads TGTGCCAGCAGCCAAGGGGCGTTAAAGAACACTGAAGCTTTCTTT. This gives the protein CASSQGALKNTEAFF.

This clone was detected only once. This chain joins TRBV6-5 and TRBJ1-3, with 10 bases lining up with TRBD1. Trimming removed 4 bases from V and 4 bases from J; junction bases left unmatched: 4. The CDR3 extends over 15 amino acids. CDR1 and CDR2 (germline): MNHEY, SVGAGI. CDR3 in DNA: TGTGCCAGCAGTTTTCGACAGGGGGCGGGAAACACCATATATTTT. This translates into CASSFRQGAGNTIYF.

The chain carries TRBV6-4 and TRBJ2-3, with 7 bases that match TRBD2. Trimming took 10 bases from V and 4 from J; bases not matched to a gene: 11. Germline V gene lookup returns CDR1 MRHNA and CDR2 SNTAGT. The CDR3 consists of 14 residues. CDR3 in amino acids: CATGAGENADTQYF. The CDR3 DNA follows: TGTGCCACCGGGGCGGGAGAGAACGCAGATACGCAGTATTTT.

The chain is built from TRBV30 and TRBJ1-1, with 7 bases matching TRBD1. The length of the CDR3 is 14 residues. J was trimmed by 5 bases and V by 3 bases; bases with no gene match: 9. Germline CDR1 reads GTSNPN; CDR2 reads SVGIG (reference sequence). CDR3 nucleotide sequence: TGTGCCTGGAGCCCCTCGGGACAGAAGACTGAAGCTTTCTTT. Its protein is CAWSPSGQKTEAFF.

This clone was observed a single time. The chain combines TRBV5-5 with TRBJ1-6; D is possibly TRBD1 (5 bases). Between the trimmed V and J ends, which lost 0 bases and 2 bases, there was a span of 6 bases. CDR3 size: 15 residues. Germline assignment: CDR1 SGHKS and CDR2 YYEKEE (reference sequence). The CDR3: CASSLAGTYNSPLHF. In DNA, the CDR3 is TGTGCCAGCAGCTTGGCAGGGACCTATAATTCACCCCTCCACTTT.

The chain carries TRBV5-1 and TRBJ2-1; 7 nucleotides align to TRBD2. The CDR3 has 15 amino acids. V shed 3 bases and J 4 bases; nucleotides not matched to a gene: 7. Per the germline V gene, CDR1 is SGHRS and CDR2 is YFSETQ. The CDR3, as DNA: TGCGCCAGCAGCTCCGCTAGCGGAGGTTACAATGAGCAGTTCTTC. Protein sequence: CASSSASGGYNEQFF.

The chain has TRBV5-6 and TRBJ1-4, with 7 nucleotides matching TRBD1. Losses at the gene ends were 3 bases for V and 8 bases for J; bases not matched to a gene: 10. Germline values: CDR1 SGHDT, CDR2 YYEEEE. This CDR3 has 15 amino acids. CDR3 coding DNA: TGTGCCAGCAGCTATAGAGCGACAGGGCTGGAAAAACTGTTTTTT. Translation gives CASSYRATGLEKLFF.

The V gene is TRBV5-4, the J gene TRBJ2-1; D gene ambiguous. This CDR3 is built from 14 residues. V was cut by 2 bases and J by 5 bases, with 11 bases left in between. Germline V gene sequence: CDR1 SGHNT, CDR2 YYREEE (reference sequence). This chain's CDR3 is CASSLLAQDNEQFF. The CDR3 region has the DNA TGTGCCAGCAGCTTATTGGCCCAGGACAATGAGCAGTTCTTC.

This chain links TRBV6-2 or TRBV6-3 with TRBJ2-1, with TRBD1 identical over 8 bases. The CDR3 loop spans 14 amino acids. After removal of 2 bases from V and 12 bases from J, the junction contained 9 bases not matched to a gene. Germline lookup yields CDR1 MNHEY and CDR2 SVGEGT. Here the CDR3 reads CASSYHPGQDVQFF. CDR3 DNA sequence: TGTGCCAGCAGTTACCACCCGGGACAGGATGTGCAGTTCTTC.

This clone has only one observation. The genes are TRBV28 and TRBJ1-5; TRBD1 is a possible D gene (6 bases). This CDR3 has 15 residues. Germline CDR1 reads MDHEN; CDR2 reads SYDVKM. V was trimmed by 3 bases and J by 4 bases, leaving 13 bases between them. The CDR3 loop reads CASSFREGVNQPQHF. The CDR3 nucleotides read TGTGCCAGCAGTTTCCGGGAGGGGGTGAATCAGCCCCAGCATTTT.

V is TRBV23-1 and J is TRBJ2-7; D possibly corresponds to TRBD1 (5 bases). TRBV23-1 belongs to the ORF category, with a function that is uncertain. The CDR3 runs 14 residues. Trimming stripped 2 bases from V and 2 bases from J, with 10 bases between. The CDR3 is CASSQQGMAYEQYF. The CDR3 region has the DNA TGCGCCAGCAGTCAACAGGGAATGGCCTACGAGCAGTACTTC.

The V and J genes are TRBV11-2 and TRBJ1-1, with D possibly matching TRBD1 (6 bases). The CDR3 is 13 residues long. Germline V gene data show CDR1 as SGHAT and CDR2 as FQNNGV. The V end was cut by 2 bases, the J end by 11 bases, with 15 bases between. Here the CDR3 reads CASSLLGGQTAFF. The CDR3 DNA is TGTGCCAGCAGCTTACTCGGGGGGCAGACTGCTTTCTTT.

The chain couples TRBV11-3 to TRBJ2-3, with 10 bases lining up with TRBD2. The CDR3 is 14 residues long. The ends lost 5 bases at V and 3 bases at J; junction bases unmatched: 2. Germline values: CDR1 SGHNT, CDR2 YENEEA. This chain's CDR3 is CASSRSGRTDTQYF. The CDR3, as DNA: TGTGCCAGCAGCCGTAGCGGGAGGACAGATACGCAGTATTTT.